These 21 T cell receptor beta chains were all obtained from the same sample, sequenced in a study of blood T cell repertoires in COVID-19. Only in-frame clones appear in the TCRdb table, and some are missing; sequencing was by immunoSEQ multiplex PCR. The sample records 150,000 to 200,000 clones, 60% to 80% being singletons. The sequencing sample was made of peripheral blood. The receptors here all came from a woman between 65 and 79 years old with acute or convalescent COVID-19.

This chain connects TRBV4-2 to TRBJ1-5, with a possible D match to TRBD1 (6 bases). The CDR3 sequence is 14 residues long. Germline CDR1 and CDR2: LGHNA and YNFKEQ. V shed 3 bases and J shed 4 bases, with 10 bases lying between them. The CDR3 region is CASSQSGANQPQHF. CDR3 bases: TGTGCCAGCAGCCAGTCAGGGGCAAATCAGCCCCAGCATTTT.

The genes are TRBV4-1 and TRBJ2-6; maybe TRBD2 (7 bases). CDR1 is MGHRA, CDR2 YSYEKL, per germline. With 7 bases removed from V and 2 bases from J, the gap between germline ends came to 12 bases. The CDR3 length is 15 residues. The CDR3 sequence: CASNPGGAGANVLTF. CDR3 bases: TGCGCCAGCAACCCGGGGGGCGCTGGGGCCAACGTCCTGACTTTC.

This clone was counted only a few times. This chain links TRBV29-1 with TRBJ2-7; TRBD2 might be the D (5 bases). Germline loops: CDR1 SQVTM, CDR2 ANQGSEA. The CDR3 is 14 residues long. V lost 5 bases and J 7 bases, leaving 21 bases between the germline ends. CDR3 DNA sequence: TGCAGCGTTAAAGGGTCTACTAGTATAACGGAGCAGTACTTC. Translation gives CSVKGSTSITEQYF.

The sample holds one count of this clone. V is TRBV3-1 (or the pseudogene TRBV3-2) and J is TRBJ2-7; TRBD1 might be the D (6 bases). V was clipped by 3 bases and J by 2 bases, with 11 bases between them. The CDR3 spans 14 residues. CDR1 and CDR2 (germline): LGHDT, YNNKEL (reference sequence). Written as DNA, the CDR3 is TGTGCCAGCAGCCAGTCGGACAGACCCTACGAGCAGTACTTC. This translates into CASSQSDRPYEQYF.

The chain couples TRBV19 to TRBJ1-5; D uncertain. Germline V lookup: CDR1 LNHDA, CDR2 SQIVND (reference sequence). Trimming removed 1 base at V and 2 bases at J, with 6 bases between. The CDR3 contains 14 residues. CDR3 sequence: CASSIGTGNQPQHF. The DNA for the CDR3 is TGTGCCAGTAGTATAGGCACAGGCAATCAGCCCCAGCATTTT.

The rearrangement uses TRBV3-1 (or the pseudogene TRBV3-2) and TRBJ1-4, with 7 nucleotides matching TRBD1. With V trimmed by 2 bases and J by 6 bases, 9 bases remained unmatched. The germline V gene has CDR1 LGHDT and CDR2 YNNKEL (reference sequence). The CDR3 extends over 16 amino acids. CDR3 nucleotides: TGTGCCAGCAGCCAATCGGATCATGACAGGGATGAAAAACTGTTTTTT. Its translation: CASSQSDHDRDEKLFF.

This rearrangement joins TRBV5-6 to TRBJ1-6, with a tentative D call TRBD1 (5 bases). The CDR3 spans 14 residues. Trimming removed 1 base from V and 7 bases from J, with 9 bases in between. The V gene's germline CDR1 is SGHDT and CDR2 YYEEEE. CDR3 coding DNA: TGTGCCAGCAGCTTGTCAGGGAACAATTCACCCCTCCACTTT. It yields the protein CASSLSGNNSPLHF.

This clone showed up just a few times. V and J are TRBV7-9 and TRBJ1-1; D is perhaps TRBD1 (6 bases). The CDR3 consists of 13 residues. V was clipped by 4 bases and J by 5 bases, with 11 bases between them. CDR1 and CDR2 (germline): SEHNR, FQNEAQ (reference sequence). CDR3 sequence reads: CASSSTGTTEAFF. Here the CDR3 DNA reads TGTGCCAGCAGCTCGACAGGTACGACTGAAGCTTTCTTT.

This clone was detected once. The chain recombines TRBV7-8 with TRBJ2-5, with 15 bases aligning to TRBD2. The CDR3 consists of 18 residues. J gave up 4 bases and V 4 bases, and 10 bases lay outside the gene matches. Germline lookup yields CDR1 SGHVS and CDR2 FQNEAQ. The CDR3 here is CASSSRYGLAGGGETQYF. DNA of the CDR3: TGTGCCAGCAGCTCACGTTACGGACTAGCGGGAGGGGGAGAGACCCAGTACTTC. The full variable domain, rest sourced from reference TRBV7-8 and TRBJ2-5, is GAGVSQSPRYKVAKRGQDVALRCDPISGHVSLFWYQQALGQGPEFLTYFQNEAQLDKSGLPSDRFFAERPEGSVSTLKIQRTQQEDSAVYLCASSSRYGLAGGGETQYFGPGTRLLVL.

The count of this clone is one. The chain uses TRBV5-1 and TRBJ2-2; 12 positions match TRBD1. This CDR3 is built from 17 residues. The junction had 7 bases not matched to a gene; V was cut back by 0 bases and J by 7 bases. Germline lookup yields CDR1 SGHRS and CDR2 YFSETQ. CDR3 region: CASSLVAGQGADGELFF. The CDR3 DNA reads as TGCGCCAGCAGCTTGGTGGCGGGACAGGGGGCCGACGGGGAGCTGTTTTTT.

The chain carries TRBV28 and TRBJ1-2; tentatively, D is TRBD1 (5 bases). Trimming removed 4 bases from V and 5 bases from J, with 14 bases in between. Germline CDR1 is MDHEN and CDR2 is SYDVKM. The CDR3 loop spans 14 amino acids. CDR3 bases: TGTGCCAGCAGTTCCAGTGTGGGGCGATATGGCTACACCTTC. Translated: CASSSSVGRYGYTF.

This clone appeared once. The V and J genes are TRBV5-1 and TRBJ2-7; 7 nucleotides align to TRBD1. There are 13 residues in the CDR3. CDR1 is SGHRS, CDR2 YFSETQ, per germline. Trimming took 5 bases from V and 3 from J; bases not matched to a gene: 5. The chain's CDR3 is CASREPGGYEQYF. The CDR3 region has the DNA TGCGCCAGCAGGGAGCCAGGGGGCTACGAGCAGTACTTC.

CDR3 amino acids: CASSSILGLAGVPTGELFF. The CDR3 DNA reads TGTGCCAGCAGCTCGATCCTGGGACTAGCGGGAGTCCCCACCGGGGAGCTGTTTTTT. The chain joins TRBV7-2 to TRBJ2-2; 14 nucleotides match TRBD2. The V and J ends lost 4 bases and 4 bases, in that order; junction bases with no gene match: 11. The CDR3 length is 19 residues. Germline V gene lookup returns CDR1 SGHTA and CDR2 FQGNSA.

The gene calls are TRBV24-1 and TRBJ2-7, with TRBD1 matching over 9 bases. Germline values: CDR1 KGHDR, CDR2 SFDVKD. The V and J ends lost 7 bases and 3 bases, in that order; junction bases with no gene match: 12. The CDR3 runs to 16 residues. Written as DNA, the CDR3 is TGTGCCACCAGGGGGACAGGGCGGAATAAGCTCTACGAGCAGTACTTC. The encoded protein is CATRGTGRNKLYEQYF.

This CDR3 is CASRTSGYNEQFF. In DNA form, the CDR3 reads TGTGCCAGCAGAACTAGCGGGTACAATGAGCAGTTCTTC. The chain recombines TRBV12-3 or TRBV12-4 with TRBJ2-1; 9 bases line up with TRBD2. V lost 6 bases, J lost 4 bases, and 1 base stayed unmatched. The CDR3 sequence is 13 residues long.

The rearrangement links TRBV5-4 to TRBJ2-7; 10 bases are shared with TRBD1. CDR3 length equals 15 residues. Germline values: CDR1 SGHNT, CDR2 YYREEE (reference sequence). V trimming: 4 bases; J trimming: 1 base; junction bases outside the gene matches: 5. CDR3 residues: CASSPRQGASYEQYF. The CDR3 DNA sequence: TGTGCCAGCAGCCCTAGACAGGGGGCTTCCTACGAGCAGTACTTC.

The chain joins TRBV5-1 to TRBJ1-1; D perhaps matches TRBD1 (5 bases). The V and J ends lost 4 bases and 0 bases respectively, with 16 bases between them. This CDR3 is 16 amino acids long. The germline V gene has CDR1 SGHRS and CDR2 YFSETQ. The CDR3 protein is CASSGASSSMNTEAFF. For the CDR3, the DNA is TGCGCCAGCAGCGGGGCTTCCAGTTCGATGAACACTGAAGCTTTCTTT.

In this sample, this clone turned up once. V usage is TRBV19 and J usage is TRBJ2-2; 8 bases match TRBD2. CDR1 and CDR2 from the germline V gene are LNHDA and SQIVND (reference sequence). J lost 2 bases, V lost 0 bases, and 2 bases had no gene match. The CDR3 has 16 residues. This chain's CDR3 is CASSIDTSGNTGELFF. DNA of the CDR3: TGTGCCAGTAGTATAGATACTAGCGGTAACACCGGGGAGCTGTTTTTT.

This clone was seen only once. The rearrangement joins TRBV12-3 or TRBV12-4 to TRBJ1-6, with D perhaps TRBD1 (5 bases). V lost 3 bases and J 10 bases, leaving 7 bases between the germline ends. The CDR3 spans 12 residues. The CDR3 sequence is CASSFGGSPLHF. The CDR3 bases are TGTGCCAGCAGTTTCGGGGGATCACCCCTCCACTTT.

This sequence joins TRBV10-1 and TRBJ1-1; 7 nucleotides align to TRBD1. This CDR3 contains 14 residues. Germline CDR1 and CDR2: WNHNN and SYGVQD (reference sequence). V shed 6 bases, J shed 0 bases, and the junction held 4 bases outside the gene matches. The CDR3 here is CASRSGTVNTEAFF. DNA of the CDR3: TGCGCCAGCAGATCCGGGACAGTGAACACTGAAGCTTTCTTT.

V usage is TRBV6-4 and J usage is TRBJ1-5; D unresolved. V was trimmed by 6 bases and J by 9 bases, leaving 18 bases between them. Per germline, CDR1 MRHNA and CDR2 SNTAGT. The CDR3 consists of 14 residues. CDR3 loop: CASRIYSGEGPQHF. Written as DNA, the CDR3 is TGTGCCAGCAGAATATACAGTGGAGAGGGGCCCCAGCATTTT.